The 2 T cell receptor beta chains in this list originate from one sample, sequenced in a study of T cells after yellow fever vaccination. TCRdb re-derived calls from the 5' RACE reads in MiXCR, one entry per CDR3 protein. Of 250,000 to 400,000 distinct CDR3 sequences listed, around 4.5% are singletons. The material sequenced was PBMCs, taken 15 days after the yellow fever booster vaccination. The receptors shown here come from a man younger than 35 who received the YFV17D yellow fever vaccine.

V gene TRBV28 combines with J gene TRBJ1-2; D is perhaps TRBD1 (6 bases). Germline CDR1 MDHEN, CDR2 SYDVKM. Trimming took 3 bases from V and 6 from J, leaving 11 bases between them. This CDR3 is 13 amino acids long. CDR3 residues: CASSFDRSNGYTF. As DNA, the CDR3 is TGTGCCAGCAGTTTCGACAGGTCAAATGGCTACACCTTC.

The V call is TRBV19, the J call TRBJ2-7; either TRBD1 or TRBD2 may supply D (6 bases each). Germline CDR1 and CDR2: LNHDA and SQIVND (reference sequence). The CDR3 spans 14 residues. Deletions cut 1 base from V and 1 base from J, with 8 bases between. In DNA form, the CDR3 reads TGTGCCAGTAGTATAGTAGGGGGGTCCTACGAGCAGTACTTC. It translates to CASSIVGGSYEQYF.